One and the same sample provided the 21 T cell receptor beta chains below, sequenced in a study of blood T cell repertoires in COVID-19. Some clones are missing from TCRdb's copy, which holds only in-frame ones; the method was immunoSEQ multiplex PCR. This table has 200,000 to 250,000 clones, approximately 83% appearing once. The sequenced material came from peripheral blood. These TCRs come from a man older than 75 with acute or convalescent COVID-19.

The V gene is TRBV20-1, the J gene TRBJ1-3, with D unresolved. The V gene lost 3 bases and the J gene lost 0 bases, with 12 bases spanning the gap. Germline CDR1 is DFQATT and CDR2 is SNEGSKA (reference sequence). This CDR3 contains 15 residues. In nucleotides, the CDR3 is TGCAGTGCTAGTAATCGAGGAAGCTCTGGAAACACCATATATTTT. As protein: CSASNRGSSGNTIYF.

The genes are TRBV28 and TRBJ2-5, with 9 bases identical to TRBD1. The J segment lost 7 bases and the V segment lost 6 bases, leaving 12 bases of the junction unmatched. This CDR3 comprises 15 residues. Germline lookup yields CDR1 MDHEN and CDR2 SYDVKM. CDR3 residues: CASSSGQGPSGTQYF. CDR3 bases: TGTGCCAGCAGCTCAGGACAGGGGCCCTCTGGGACCCAGTACTTC.

This clone was recorded only once. The chain carries TRBV5-1 and TRBJ2-1; TRBD1 might be the D (5 bases). The V and J ends lost 4 bases and 7 bases respectively, with 15 bases between them. The CDR3 is 14 residues long. CDR1 and CDR2 (germline): SGHRS, YFSETQ. As DNA, the CDR3 is TGCGCCAGCAGCCTTGGTGACAGTCGTAATGAGCAGTTCTTC. Amino acids: CASSLGDSRNEQFF. The variable domain in full, completed from reference TRBV5-1 and TRBJ2-1, reads KAGVTQTPRYLIKTRGQQVTLSCSPISGHRSVSWYQQTPGQGLQFLFEYFSETQRNKGNFPGRFSGRQFSNSRSEMNVSTLELGDSALYLCASSLGDSRNEQFFGPGTRLTVL.

The rearrangement uses TRBV14 and TRBJ2-1; 7 nucleotides line up with TRBD1. The J segment lost 9 bases and the V segment lost 1 base, leaving 15 bases of the junction unmatched. The germline V gene encodes CDR1 SGHDN and CDR2 FVKESK. The CDR3 contains 17 residues. The CDR3 DNA reads as TGTGCCAGCAGCCAAGGACAGGGTTCAGCCTCAATGGGTGAGCAGTTCTTC. Amino acids: CASSQGQGSASMGEQFF.

The chain combines TRBV19 with TRBJ1-6; tentatively, D is TRBD1 (5 bases). The CDR3 extends over 13 amino acids. With 9 bases removed from V and 10 bases from J, the gap between germline ends came to 16 bases. Germline V gene sequence: CDR1 LNHDA, CDR2 SQIVND (reference sequence). The CDR3 DNA is TGTGCCAGCTGCAGGGATGGGAACTCACCCCTCCACTTT. Translating gives CASCRDGNSPLHF.

The chain recombines TRBV9 with TRBJ1-2; D is unresolved. Germline loops: CDR1 SGDLS, CDR2 YYNGEE. V lost 0 bases and J lost 2, with 11 bases in between. The CDR3 covers 15 residues. Here the CDR3 reads CASSVVSRLNYGYTF. The CDR3 coding sequence is TGTGCCAGCAGCGTAGTCTCGCGACTCAACTATGGCTACACCTTC.

The chain couples TRBV4-1 to TRBJ1-2; D is perhaps TRBD1 (6 bases). Trimming took 3 bases from V and 4 from J, leaving 21 bases between them. CDR3 length equals 17 residues. Germline CDR1 and CDR2: MGHRA and YSYEKL. The DNA of the CDR3 is TGCGCCAGCAGCCAGAAAAGTTTGACAGGCGCCCGCTATGGCTACACCTTC. This encodes CASSQKSLTGARYGYTF.

The chain carries TRBV10-3 and TRBJ2-7; possible D gene TRBD1, 6 bases. Germline CDR1 reads ENHRY; CDR2 reads SYGVKD. This CDR3 contains 14 residues. The ends were cut back, 3 bases at V and 5 bases at J, with 14 bases in the middle. CDR3 nucleotide sequence: TGTGCCATCAGTGACAGGCAGGGGAAAGACGAGCAGTACTTC. It encodes CAISDRQGKDEQYF.

The chain combines TRBV12-5 with TRBJ1-4, with D perhaps matching TRBD1 (5 bases). The V and J ends lost 7 bases and 1 base respectively, with 19 bases between them. The germline gives CDR1 LGHNT, CDR2 FRNRAP. The CDR3 spans 17 residues. CDR3 protein: CASAIMQGRGTNEKLFF. Here the CDR3 DNA reads TGTGCTAGTGCCATTATGCAGGGAAGAGGAACTAATGAAAAACTGTTTTTT.

The rearrangement uses TRBV9 and TRBJ1-3, with 10 positions matching TRBD1. The length of the CDR3 is 16 residues. Trimming removed 4 bases from V and 0 bases from J; junction bases left unmatched: 4. Germline V gives CDR1 SGDLS, CDR2 YYNGEE. CDR3 in DNA: TGTGCCAGCAGCATAGGACAGGGGGGCTCTGGAAACACCATATATTTT. It specifies CASSIGQGGSGNTIYF.

The V gene is TRBV6-6, the J gene TRBJ1-1; 10 bases map to TRBD1. The CDR3 runs to 13 residues. J was trimmed by 1 base and V by 8 bases; bases with no gene match: 1. Germline-derived CDR1 and CDR2 are MNHNY and SVGAGI (reference sequence). CDR3 DNA: TGTGCCAGCGGGGACAGGGGGAACACTGAAGCTTTCTTT. Residues: CASGDRGNTEAFF.

The CDR3 DNA reads as TGTGCCATCAGTCTAGACAGGGAAGAGACCCAGTACTTC. Residues: CAISLDREETQYF. This chain connects TRBV10-3 to TRBJ2-5; TRBD1 aligns across 7 bases. Germline V CDR1 and CDR2: ENHRY, SYGVKD. This CDR3 comprises 13 residues. The junction had 3 bases not matched to a gene; V was cut back by 5 bases and J by 3 bases.

This sequence joins TRBV30 and TRBJ1-5; tentative D call: TRBD1 (6 bases). The CDR3 contains 16 residues. The V gene's germline CDR1 is GTSNPN and CDR2 SVGIG (reference sequence). The ends were cut back, 3 bases at V and 6 bases at J, with 21 bases in the middle. This chain's CDR3 is CAWRGRQVKIGQPQHF. CDR3 bases: TGTGCCTGGAGGGGACGACAGGTAAAGATCGGTCAGCCCCAGCATTTT.

This clone has a count of ten or more. V and J are TRBV5-1 and TRBJ2-3; D unclear. Per germline, CDR1 SGHRS and CDR2 YFSETQ. Deletions cut 3 bases from V and 1 base from J, with 9 bases between. CDR3 length equals 14 residues. The CDR3, as DNA: TGCGCCAGCAGCTCCGGTCCCGGCACAGATACGCAGTATTTT. Protein product: CASSSGPGTDTQYF.

The chain employs TRBV19 and TRBJ1-2, with TRBD1 as a possible D gene (6 bases). This CDR3 region has 15 residues. The germline V gene has CDR1 LNHDA and CDR2 SQIVND (reference sequence). V lost 1 base and J 2 bases, leaving 11 bases between the germline ends. DNA of the CDR3: TGTGCCAGTAGTATAGGTAGGGGGTTCAACTATGGCTACACCTTC. Its protein is CASSIGRGFNYGYTF.

The chain uses TRBV15 and TRBJ2-3; 7 bases are shared with TRBD2. Germline trimming cut 5 bases from V and 0 bases from J; bases unmatched to any gene: 5. CDR3 length: 15 residues. Germline assignment: CDR1 LNHNV and CDR2 YYDKDF (reference sequence). The CDR3 reads CATSRSGTSTDTQYF. In nucleotides, the CDR3 is TGTGCCACCAGCCGGAGCGGGACGAGCACAGATACGCAGTATTTT.

The V call is TRBV7-9, the J call TRBJ1-1, with 8 bases identical to TRBD1. Germline V gene data show CDR1 as SEHNR and CDR2 as FQNEAQ (reference sequence). V lost 5 bases to trimming and J lost 3 bases; unmatched junction nucleotides: 8. CDR3 length equals 15 residues. CDR3 nucleotide sequence: TGTGCCAGCAGCGCGCGACAGGGGTACGACACTGAAGCTTTCTTT. Its protein product is CASSARQGYDTEAFF.

A remark on this clone: The junction differs from germline at one of its ends, possibly a read error. V is TRBV3-1 (or the pseudogene TRBV3-2) and J is TRBJ2-1; 8 bases are shared with TRBD2. CDR1 is LGHDT, CDR2 YNNKEL, per germline (reference sequence). The CDR3 totals 16 residues. Here the CDR3 reads CASSQGLGRALSEQFF. CDR3 DNA: TGTGCCAGCAGTCAAGGGCTCGGGAGGGCCCTCAGTGAGCAGTTCTTC.

The chain is built from TRBV6-4 and TRBJ1-4; D call uncertain. The CDR3 is 16 residues long. The V end lost 4 bases, the J end lost 3 bases, and 15 bases lay between the germline ends. CDR1 MRHNA and CDR2 SNTAGT come from the germline V gene. The CDR3 sequence is CASSAPELAANEKLFF. The DNA of the CDR3 is TGTGCCAGCAGTGCCCCCGAGTTAGCGGCTAATGAAAAACTGTTTTTT.

The chain uses TRBV5-1 and TRBJ1-2; TRBD1 is a possible D gene (5 bases). CDR3 size: 12 residues. V lost 5 bases, J lost 4 bases, and 9 bases lay in between. Germline V gene data show CDR1 as SGHRS and CDR2 as YFSETQ. The CDR3 spells CASSPDTYGYTF. The CDR3, as DNA: TGCGCCAGCAGTCCGGACACCTATGGCTACACCTTC.

This chain uses TRBV7-2 with TRBJ2-3; a weak D match, TRBD2 (5 bases). The germline V gene encodes CDR1 SGHTA and CDR2 FQGNSA. Trimming shortened V by 6 bases and J by 5 bases, and 15 bases separated the two germline ends. CDR3 length: 14 residues. CDR3 sequence reads: CASRAALMGDTQYF. The CDR3 DNA reads as TGTGCCAGCAGAGCGGCACTCATGGGAGATACGCAGTATTTT.